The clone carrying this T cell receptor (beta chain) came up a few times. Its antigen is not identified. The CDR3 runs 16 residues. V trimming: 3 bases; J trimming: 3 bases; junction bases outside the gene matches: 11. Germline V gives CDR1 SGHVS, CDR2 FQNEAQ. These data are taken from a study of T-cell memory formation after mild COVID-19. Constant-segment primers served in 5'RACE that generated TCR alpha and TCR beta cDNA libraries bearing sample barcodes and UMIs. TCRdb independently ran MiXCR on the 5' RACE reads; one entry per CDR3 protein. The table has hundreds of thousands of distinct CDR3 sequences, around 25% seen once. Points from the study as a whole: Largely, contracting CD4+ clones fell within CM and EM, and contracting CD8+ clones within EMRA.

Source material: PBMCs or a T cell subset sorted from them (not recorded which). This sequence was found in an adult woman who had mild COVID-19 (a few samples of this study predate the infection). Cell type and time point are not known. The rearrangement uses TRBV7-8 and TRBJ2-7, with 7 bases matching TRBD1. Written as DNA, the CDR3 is TGTGCCAGCAGCTTTGTGACGGGACAGAAGAACTACGAGCAGTACTTC. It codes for CASSFVTGQKNYEQYF. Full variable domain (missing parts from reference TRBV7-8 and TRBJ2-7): GAGVSQSPRYKVAKRGQDVALRCDPISGHVSLFWYQQALGQGPEFLTYFQNEAQLDKSGLPSDRFFAERPEGSVSTLKIQRTQQEDSAVYLCASSFVTGQKNYEQYFGPGTRLTVT.